This T cell receptor beta chain comes out of a study of T cell responses to AZD1222 COVID-19 vaccine (dated by TCRdb to about 2021). In the study overall: A total of 230 to 250 trial participants underwent TCR sequencing, of whom 200 to 220 had received two doses of AZD1222 and around 25 had received two doses of the MenACWY control vaccine. Trial participants were enrolled into age subgroups of 18-55, 56-69 and 70-plus years, which contained about 160, 30 and 59 TCR-sequenced participants, respectively. Results the study describes overall, beyond this receptor: The 56-69-year group was small, and its depth increase did not reach significance, likely because of low power. The vaccine-associated CD4 TCRs covered the entire spike protein, and the dominant responses fell in regions 160-218 and 743-854. No day 14 peak-response samples were available, so repertoires were characterized only after the peak T cell response. Participants were mostly white British and included more females than males, and it was suggested by the authors that clonal diversity may have been underestimated. Only five to seven AZD1222 recipients were SARS-CoV-2 seropositive at baseline, limiting conclusions about previously exposed vaccinees. A significant rise in spike-specific TCR breadth and depth was observed after two AZD1222 doses relative to day 0 and relative to MenACWY recipients. Nearly half of unique spike-specific TCRs reportedly recognized epitopes outside regions mutated in the B.1.351 and B.1.1.7 variants.

About this clone itself: There is no known antigen for this receptor. No qualities accompany the bases; no much larger clone lies one base away.

The CDR3 regions of human TCRbeta chains were analyzed by immunosequencing. The authors' analysis ran thus. Repertoire TCRs were checked for matches against a reference library of SARS-CoV-2-specific TCRs that had been generated using the MIRA antigen-specificity platform. Breadth was defined as the fraction of unique TCRs that were SARS-CoV-2-associated. Depth was defined as the fraction of total T cells that were SARS-CoV-2-associated. Using the MIRA data, each spike-specific TCR was assigned both to the spike region to which the TCR was reactive and to a CD4 or CD8 class. Log10-transformed breadth and depth values were compared by one-way ANOVA with Sidak's multiple comparisons tests. TCRdb retrieved this table from immuneACCESS and kept in-frame rearrangements only. Not all clones are present; in checked studies, unresolved V genes account for under half, and no reason is known for the remainder. V and J calls and clone size are those listed in that table; D and trimming were worked out from the DNA. This sample lists some 120,000 clones; about 89% were detected once. The top ten clonotypes cover approximately 10% of the sample.

CDR3 length: 16 amino acids, cysteine to phenylalanine. CDR3 DNA is the only sequence kept; it has 48 bases, read in frame from the first base. CDR1 SGDLS and CDR2 YYNGEE are derived from the germline V gene. V is clipped by 0 bases and J by 3 bases, and the sequence between their germline boundaries is 13 bases long. The time point label here, explained by the study, means: baseline before first vaccination. Explained via the paper, the treatment or condition label denotes: meningococcal conjugate vaccine given as trial control. Vaccinee samples came from UK trials COV001 and COV002, including a single-blind randomized controlled phase 2/3 trial of AZD1222 (ChAdOx1 nCoV-19) in healthy adults. For TCRbeta chain sequencing, PBMC samples were collected from trial participants at day 0 and at day 28 after the second dose.

The sequencing here drew on peripheral blood, taken on day 0 of MenACWY control vaccination. Recombination joined TRBV9 with TRBJ2-1; the D gene identity is not certain. The TCR was taken from an adult in good health. The base sequence is TGTGCCAGCAGCGTAGCAGAAACACCAAACTACAATGAGCAGTTCTTC. The encoded protein is CASSVAETPNYNEQFF.